The T cell receptor (beta chain) under discussion was sequenced for a study of T cell repertoires in cytomegalovirus infection. Study information: Evidence of both CMV infection and a matching HLA type came from public TCR beta signatures.

Whole-study results and caveats: Ex vivo responses were dominated by HLA-C-restricted CMV-specific TCR beta clonotypes. Public TCR beta family frequency separated CMV-and-HLA carriers, including in an independent cohort.

A single record per CDR3 protein comes from TCRdb applying MiXCR to the reads. Found here are approximately 500,000 distinct CDR3 sequences, 15% to 20% of them singletons; the top ten hold 20% to 30%. Germline-derived CDR1 and CDR2 are SGHKS and YYEKEE (reference sequence). CDR3 length: 14 residues. The V and J ends lost 8 bases and 3 bases respectively, with 14 bases between them. Only a few counts were recorded for this clonotype. Its matching antigen is unknown. This sequence joins TRBV5-5 and TRBJ2-2; D ambiguous. What was sequenced was CD8+ T cells from PBMCs. The sequence came from a human donor in good health (CMV status not recorded). Some clones in this sample may be carry-over from other donors' samples. DNA for the CDR3: TGTGCCAGTCAGCCGGACGGACACACCGGGGAGCTGTTTTTT. This sequence encodes CASQPDGHTGELFF.